The rows below give T cell receptor beta chains drawn from one sample of a study of blood T cell repertoires in COVID-19. Libraries were prepared by immunoSEQ multiplex PCR; TCRdb keeps only in-frame clonotypes and omits some of them. This sample has tens of thousands of clones, with approximately 84% found just once. The sample comprised peripheral blood. Receptors originate from a human donor in a cohort sampled during active COVID-19. CDR3s include the opening cysteine and the closing phenylalanine or tryptophan. Each record gives: J gene, V gene, CDR3 protein.

TRBJ1-4	TRBV3-1/TRBV3-2	CASPGWVGGKLFF
TRBJ2-3	TRBV5-1	CASSQGQGTDTQYF
TRBJ1-2	TRBV5-1	CASSFDLDYGYTF
TRBJ2-3	TRBV2	CASNRLAGGGGARDTQYF
TRBJ1-1	TRBV5-4	CASSLYGESNTEAFF
TRBJ2-1	TRBV7-3	CASSLMGGPNEQFF
TRBJ1-2	TRBV6-2/TRBV6-3	CASSYSRGVNGYTF
TRBJ2-7	TRBV28	CASSLPGREIREQYF
TRBJ2-7	TRBV6-5	CASSYSQGGPYEQYF
TRBJ2-1	TRBV6-5	CASSRLGGGEQFF
TRBJ1-1	TRBV7-9	CASSAVVNTEAFF
TRBJ1-1	TRBV7-9	CASSLEGVGTEAFF
TRBJ1-1	TRBV2	CASRRGPGEAFF
TRBJ1-2	TRBV27	CASRLRTGGDYGYTF
TRBJ1-5	TRBV4-2	CASSQEEGSFQPQHF
TRBJ1-2	TRBV5-4	CASSLGRDYGYTF
TRBJ2-3	TRBV5-1	CASSRLSADTTDTQYF
TRBJ2-5	TRBV9	CASSVAGGEETQYF
TRBJ1-6	TRBV6-6	CASSRQNNNSPLHF
TRBJ1-5	TRBV30	CAWSANLDRVGQPQHF
TRBJ1-5	TRBV4-1	CASSQAPTNSNQPQHF
TRBJ2-3	TRBV6-5	CASSYGSGGTDTQYF
TRBJ2-7	TRBV4-1	CASSQALLRGNDEQYF
TRBJ1-3	TRBV29-1	CSVMTGSGNTIYF
TRBJ2-1	TRBV7-9	CASSLDGRAYNEQFF
TRBJ1-5	TRBV7-2	CASSPDGTGSNQPQHF
TRBJ2-1	TRBV19	CASKGLAGAYEQFF
TRBJ2-1	TRBV9	CASSVVGFGEQFF
TRBJ1-2	TRBV5-1	CASSSGQTTPIYGYTF
TRBJ2-3	TRBV28	CASSLSWGRGTDTQYF
TRBJ1-2	TRBV29-1	CSVWGGRGYTF
TRBJ1-4	TRBV25-1	CASSSMGQGGEKLFF
TRBJ1-2	TRBV5-4	CASSLTTAEGGYTF